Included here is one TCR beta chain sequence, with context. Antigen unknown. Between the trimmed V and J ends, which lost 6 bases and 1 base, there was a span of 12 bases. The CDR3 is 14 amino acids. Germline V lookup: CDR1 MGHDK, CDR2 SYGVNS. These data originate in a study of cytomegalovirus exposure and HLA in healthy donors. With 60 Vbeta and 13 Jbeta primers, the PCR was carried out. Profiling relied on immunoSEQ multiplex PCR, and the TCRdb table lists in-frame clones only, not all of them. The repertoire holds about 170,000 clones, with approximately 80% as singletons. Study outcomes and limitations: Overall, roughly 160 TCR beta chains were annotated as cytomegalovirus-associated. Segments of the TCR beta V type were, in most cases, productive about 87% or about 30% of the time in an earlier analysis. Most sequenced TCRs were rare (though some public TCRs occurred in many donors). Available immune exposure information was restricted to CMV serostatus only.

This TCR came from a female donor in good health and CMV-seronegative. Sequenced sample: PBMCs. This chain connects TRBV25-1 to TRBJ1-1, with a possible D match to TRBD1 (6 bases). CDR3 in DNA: TGTGCCAGCAGGGCAGGGGAAGCGAACACTGAAGCTTTCTTT. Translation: CASRAGEANTEAFF.